The next 17 T cell receptor beta chains were all read from a single sample in a study of human T cells and chemical hapten exposure. Sample time point: pre-sensitization, week 0. Sample treatment: therapeutic diphenylcyclopropenone sensitization with weekly scalp DPC. TCRdb called the RACE reads again in MiXCR, with one record for every CDR3 protein. The sample contains some 60,000 distinct CDR3 sequences, roughly 12% of which appear only once. The sequencing used whole blood, collected in connection with sensitization to the hapten diphenylcyclopropenone (DPC). Source of these receptors: a woman in her thirties or forties with alopecia areata. Some clones in this sample may be carry-over from other donors' samples.

The table lists this clonotype with a few counts. This chain joins TRBV6-5 and TRBJ2-5; D unclear. Looked up from germline, CDR1 is MNHEY and CDR2 is SVGAGI. V was pared by 5 bases and J by 1 base, with 14 bases between. This CDR3 has 15 residues. CDR3 sequence reads: CASSHQTPGQETQYF. DNA for the CDR3: TGTGCCAGCAGTCACCAAACCCCTGGCCAAGAGACCCAGTACTTC.

V is TRBV5-1 and J is TRBJ2-7, with D unresolved. V lost 4 bases to trimming and J lost 2 bases, with 13 bases between them. This CDR3 region has 14 residues. CDR1 and CDR2 from the germline V gene are SGHRS and YFSETQ. The CDR3 sequence is CASSLMVGAYEQYF. CDR3 DNA sequence: TGCGCCAGCAGCCTAATGGTTGGGGCCTACGAGCAGTACTTC. Variable domain in full (rest from reference TRBV5-1 and TRBJ2-7): KAGVTQTPRYLIKTRGQQVTLSCSPISGHRSVSWYQQTPGQGLQFLFEYFSETQRNKGNFPGRFSGRQFSNSRSEMNVSTLELGDSALYLCASSLMVGAYEQYFGPGTRLTVT.

This clonotype was counted a few times. The gene calls are TRBV28 and TRBJ2-1, with 7 positions matching TRBD2. This CDR3 comprises 15 residues. V was pared by 6 bases and J by 10 bases, with 15 bases of the junction left unmatched. The V gene's germline CDR1 is MDHEN and CDR2 SYDVKM. CDR3 DNA sequence: TGTGCCAGCAGCGGAAGACTAGCCGGGTTGGGGGAGCAGTTCTTC. Translation gives CASSGRLAGLGEQFF.

The chain has TRBV12-3 or TRBV12-4 and TRBJ1-1; a possible D gene is TRBD1 (6 bases). This CDR3 has 16 residues. Trimming cost V 7 bases and J 3 bases, with 21 bases left between them. As DNA, the CDR3 is TGTGCCAGCATCCCTGGGGGCAAAGCGGAATACACTGAAGCTTTCTTT. It translates to CASIPGGKAEYTEAFF.

This clonotype has a handful of counts. This chain uses TRBV4-2 with TRBJ1-2; D gene uncertain. Per the germline V gene, CDR1 is LGHNA and CDR2 is YNFKEQ. With 0 bases removed from V and 4 bases from J, the gap between germline ends came to 12 bases. The CDR3 runs to 15 residues. The chain's CDR3 is CASSQDLGGIYGYTF. CDR3 bases: TGTGCCAGCAGCCAAGATCTGGGAGGGATCTATGGCTACACCTTC.

This clonotype was detected ten times or more. The rearrangement uses TRBV7-2 and TRBJ1-1; 9 nucleotides line up with TRBD1. There are 14 residues in the CDR3. Germline assignment: CDR1 SGHTA and CDR2 FQGNSA. Trimming cost V 5 bases and J 5 bases; bases outside gene matches: 6. The CDR3 spells CASSRNRGLTEAFF. CDR3 bases: TGTGCCAGCAGCAGGAACAGGGGGCTGACTGAAGCTTTCTTT. The full variable domain, with the rest looked up from reference TRBV7-2 and TRBJ1-1, is GAGVSQSPSNKVTEKGKDVELRCDPISGHTALYWYRQSLGQGLEFLIYFQGNSAPDKSGLPSDRFSAERTGGSVSTLTIQRTQQEDSAVYLCASSRNRGLTEAFFGQGTRLTVV.

This clonotype has just a few counts. This sequence joins TRBV5-5 and TRBJ1-5; 10 nucleotides match TRBD1. CDR3 length equals 16 residues. From germline, CDR1 is SGHKS and CDR2 YYEKEE (reference sequence). V was pared by 4 bases and J by 6 bases, with 10 bases of the junction left unmatched. CDR3 nucleotides: TGTGCCAGCAGCCTAAGTGTCGGGACAGGGGTTCAGCCCCAGCATTTT. Translating it yields CASSLSVGTGVQPQHF.

V is TRBV11-2 and J is TRBJ2-7; D is unresolved. In germline, CDR1 is SGHAT, CDR2 FQNNGV. The germline V and J ends were trimmed by 5 bases and 2 bases, with 16 bases remaining between them. This CDR3 is built from 15 residues. The CDR3 is CASSRRQDQTYEQYF. CDR3 coding DNA: TGTGCCAGCAGCCGTCGACAAGACCAAACCTACGAGCAGTACTTC. Full variable domain (rest looked up from reference TRBV11-2 and TRBJ2-7): EAGVAQSPRYKIIEKRQSVAFWCNPISGHATLYWYQQILGQGPKLLIQFQNNGVVDDSQLPKDRFSAERLKGVDSTLKIQPAKLEDSAVYLCASSRRQDQTYEQYFGPGTRLTVT.

This clonotype was detected a few times. The rearrangement joins TRBV5-1 to TRBJ2-1; D gene unclear. The CDR3 sequence is 13 residues long. Per germline, CDR1 SGHRS and CDR2 YFSETQ. V was shortened by 0 bases and J by 5 bases, with 6 bases between the two germline ends. CDR3 DNA sequence: TGCGCCAGCAGCTTGGGGACCAACAATGAGCAGTTCTTC. Translation gives CASSLGTNNEQFF. The full variable domain, in which reference TRBV5-1 and TRBJ2-1 provide the parts outside the CDR3, is KAGVTQTPRYLIKTRGQQVTLSCSPISGHRSVSWYQQTPGQGLQFLFEYFSETQRNKGNFPGRFSGRQFSNSRSEMNVSTLELGDSALYLCASSLGTNNEQFFGPGTRLTVL.

This clonotype was detected ten times or more. The J gene is TRBJ1-5, the V gene TRBV19; D gene unclear. Looked up from germline, CDR1 is LNHDA and CDR2 is SQIVND (reference sequence). V gave up 4 bases and J gave up 7 bases, with 8 bases separating them. This CDR3 spans 12 amino acids. Here the CDR3 reads CASSKTGQPQHF. The CDR3 region has the DNA TGTGCCAGTAGTAAAACCGGACAGCCCCAGCATTTT.

In its sample, this clonotype was seen many times. The chain employs TRBV6-6 and TRBJ2-3; possible D gene TRBD2, 6 bases. Trimming took off 7 bases at V and 0 bases at J, with 14 bases between the two ends. Germline CDR1 MNHNY, CDR2 SVGAGI (reference sequence). This CDR3 is built from 15 residues. The CDR3 nucleotides are TGTGCCAGCAACAAACGCGGGGATAGCACAGATACGCAGTATTTT. It translates to CASNKRGDSTDTQYF.

The table lists this clonotype with a few counts. The chain links TRBV6-2 or TRBV6-3 to TRBJ2-2; D is ambiguous. Germline loops: CDR1 MNHEY, CDR2 SVGEGT. The CDR3 length is 11 residues. V was cut by 10 bases and J by 7 bases, with 10 bases left in between. The CDR3 reads CATKYIGELFF. CDR3 coding DNA: TGTGCCACCAAATATATCGGGGAGCTGTTTTTT.

This clonotype was counted at least ten times. The rearrangement links TRBV6-5 to TRBJ1-2; the D is unclear. Per the germline V gene, CDR1 is MNHEY and CDR2 is SVGAGI. Trimming left V 4 bases short and J 4 bases short, with 16 bases between. The CDR3 loop spans 15 amino acids. The CDR3 reads CASSSSPRGGYGYTF. The CDR3 nucleotides read TGTGCCAGCAGTTCGAGCCCACGGGGTGGCTATGGCTACACCTTC.

Note on this clonotype: A much larger clone lies a single base off, so this may be a read error. This rearrangement joins TRBV29-1 to TRBJ1-2; TRBD1 agrees at 8 bases. This CDR3 comprises 17 residues. Germline lookup yields CDR1 SQVTM and CDR2 ANQGSEA. With V trimmed by 0 bases and J by 0 bases, 9 bases remained unmatched. CDR3 DNA: TGCAGCGTTGAAGATTCCGGGACAGGCGGAACTAACTATGGCTACACCTTC. It specifies CSVEDSGTGGTNYGYTF.

This clonotype has a count of ten or more. V gene TRBV24-1 combines with J gene TRBJ2-3; D not certain. This CDR3 has 12 amino acids. V lost 5 bases and J lost 2, with 4 bases in between. CDR1 and CDR2 (germline): KGHDR, SFDVKD. The DNA for the CDR3 is TGTGCCACCAGTGTCGCCACAGATACGCAGTATTTT. Encoded protein: CATSVATDTQYF.

V and J are TRBV25-1 and TRBJ2-7, with a weak D call TRBD1 (6 bases). V lost 4 bases, J lost 3 bases, and 13 bases lay in between. Germline CDR1 is MGHDK and CDR2 is SYGVNS. This CDR3 comprises 14 residues. The CDR3 coding sequence is TGTGCCAGCAGTGTCTTGGGGACAAGCTACGAGCAGTACTTC. This gives the protein CASSVLGTSYEQYF.

The V call is TRBV7-2, the J call TRBJ1-2; tentatively, D is TRBD1 (6 bases). Germline loops: CDR1 SGHTA, CDR2 FQGNSA. The CDR3 consists of 14 residues. Trimming left V 5 bases short and J 4 bases short, with 14 bases between. CDR3 sequence: CASSPGVLRYGYTF. Here the CDR3 DNA reads TGTGCCAGCAGCCCAGGGGTCCTCCGCTATGGCTACACCTTC.